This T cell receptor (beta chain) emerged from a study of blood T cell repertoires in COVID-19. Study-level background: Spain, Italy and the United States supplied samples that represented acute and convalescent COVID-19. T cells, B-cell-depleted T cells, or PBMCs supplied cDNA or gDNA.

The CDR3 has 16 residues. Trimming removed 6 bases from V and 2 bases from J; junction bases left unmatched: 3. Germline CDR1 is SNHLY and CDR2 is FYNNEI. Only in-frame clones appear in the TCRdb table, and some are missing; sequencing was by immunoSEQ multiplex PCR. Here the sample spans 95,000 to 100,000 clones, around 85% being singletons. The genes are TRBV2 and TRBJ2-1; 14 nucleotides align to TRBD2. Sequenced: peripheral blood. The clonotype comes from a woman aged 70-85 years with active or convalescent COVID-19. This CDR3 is CASRGTSGSTYNEQFF. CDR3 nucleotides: TGTGCCAGCAGGGGGACTAGCGGGAGTACCTACAATGAGCAGTTCTTC.